Following are 29 T cell receptor beta chains from one sample sequenced in a study of shared clonotypes between healthy human individuals. Assay: immunoSEQ multiplex PCR; the TCRdb copy retains only in-frame clones and omits some. The data hold about 2 million clones, with approximately 95% observed a single time. The specimen sequenced was naive CD4+ T cells sorted from blood. The subset is: CD45RA+ positively selected. These receptors originate from a young man in good health.

V is TRBV11-2 and J is TRBJ1-1, with D perhaps TRBD1 (5 bases). Germline CDR1 SGHAT, CDR2 FQNNGV. V was clipped by 4 bases and J by 0 bases, with 9 bases between them. The CDR3 covers 14 residues. In DNA form, the CDR3 reads TGTGCCAGCAGCTCGACAGTTGTGAACACTGAAGCTTTCTTT. As protein: CASSSTVVNTEAFF.

The gene calls are TRBV4-1 and TRBJ2-7; D gene uncertain. V shed 4 bases and J shed 3 bases, with 10 bases lying between them. The CDR3 loop spans 13 amino acids. The V gene's germline CDR1 is MGHRA and CDR2 YSYEKL. The CDR3 region has the DNA TGCGCCAGCAGCCGCGAGACCGGCTACGAGCAGTACTTC. Protein sequence: CASSRETGYEQYF.

The chain joins TRBV2 to TRBJ2-5; D ambiguous. V lost 4 bases and J 0 bases, leaving 9 bases between the germline ends. This CDR3 is built from 14 residues. Germline-derived CDR1 and CDR2 are SNHLY and FYNNEI. The CDR3: CASSAGSNQETQYF. CDR3 nucleotide sequence: TGTGCCAGCAGTGCAGGTTCCAACCAAGAGACCCAGTACTTC.

V and J are TRBV5-6 and TRBJ1-6; tentatively, D is TRBD1 (6 bases). This CDR3 is built from 14 residues. The germline V gene has CDR1 SGHDT and CDR2 YYEEEE. V was pared by 7 bases and J by 3 bases, with 11 bases between. CDR3 in DNA: TGTGCCAGCCAAAGGGGGAACTATAATTCACCCCTCCACTTT. Translating it yields CASQRGNYNSPLHF.

The rearrangement joins TRBV10-3 to TRBJ1-1, with D unclear. Germline V gene sequence: CDR1 ENHRY, CDR2 SYGVKD. This CDR3 region has 14 residues. V was clipped by 5 bases and J by 7 bases, with 17 bases between them. The CDR3 sequence: CAISISDAMSEAFF. In DNA, the CDR3 is TGTGCCATCAGTATTAGCGATGCCATGAGTGAAGCTTTCTTT.

V and J are TRBV7-9 and TRBJ2-5, with 8 bases lining up with TRBD1. The ends lost 8 bases at V and 5 bases at J; junction bases unmatched: 13. The CDR3 loop spans 15 amino acids. CDR1 SEHNR and CDR2 FQNEAQ come from the germline V gene (reference sequence). This CDR3 reads CASGTDRGAWETQYF. In DNA, the CDR3 is TGTGCCAGCGGCACCGACAGGGGCGCGTGGGAGACCCAGTACTTC.

The chain joins TRBV7-9 to TRBJ2-7, with TRBD2 matching 12 bases. The CDR3 runs 16 residues. Germline CDR1 reads SEHNR; CDR2 reads FQNEAQ (reference sequence). Unmatched junction bases numbered 15, after V lost 5 bases and J lost 10 bases. The DNA of the CDR3 is TGTGCCAGCAGCCACAGACTAGCGGGAGTTCCCTACGGACAGTACTTC. Protein: CASSHRLAGVPYGQYF. The full variable domain, with the rest looked up from reference TRBV7-9 and TRBJ2-7, is DTGVSQNPRHKITKRGQNVTFRCDPISEHNRLYWYRQTLGQGPEFLTYFQNEAQLEKSRLLSDRFSAERPKGSFSTLEIQRTEQGDSAMYLCASSHRLAGVPYGQYFGPGTRLTVT.

The chain couples TRBV5-4 to TRBJ2-3; D not resolved. V gave up 3 bases and J gave up 4 bases, with 15 bases separating them. CDR3 length: 15 residues. Germline V CDR1 and CDR2: SGHNT, YYREEE (reference sequence). The CDR3 loop reads CASSSASQHADTQYF. CDR3 DNA: TGTGCCAGCAGCTCCGCCAGCCAGCACGCAGATACGCAGTATTTT.

The chain employs TRBV21-1 and TRBJ2-7; the table's D call, TRBD2, has no DNA check behind it. TRBV21-1 is tagged as a pseudogene. The CDR3 consists of 17 residues. This CDR3 is CASSTRGRDTSSYEQYF. The CDR3 DNA reads as TGTGCCAGCAGCACCCGGGGGAGGGACACTTCCTCCTACGAGCAGTACTTC.

This clone came up once. The chain links TRBV7-9 to TRBJ1-2; the D gene is possibly TRBD1 (5 bases). V lost 5 bases, J lost 8 bases, and 27 bases lay in between. The germline V gene has CDR1 SEHNR and CDR2 FQNEAQ (reference sequence). The CDR3 is 17 amino acids. The DNA for the CDR3 is TGTGCCAGCAGCCTCAACTCCGGGGACTACAGTAGGGTCGGCTACACCTTC. Protein product: CASSLNSGDYSRVGYTF.

The chain combines TRBV6-5 with TRBJ2-6; no firm D call. Trimming stripped 5 bases from V and 0 bases from J, with 8 bases between. The CDR3 sequence is 15 residues long. The germline V gene has CDR1 MNHEY and CDR2 SVGAGI. The CDR3 loop reads CASSMSPSGANVLTF. CDR3 bases: TGTGCCAGCAGTATGAGTCCCTCTGGGGCCAACGTCCTGACTTTC.

This clone was found a few times. This CDR3 is also generated by other DNA sequences in the sample. The chain employs TRBV12-5 and TRBJ2-5; 12 bases agree with TRBD2. The V segment lost 1 base and the J segment 3 bases; nucleotides outside the gene matches: 0. Germline CDR1 reads LGHNT; CDR2 reads FRNRAP. The CDR3 extends over 15 amino acids. CDR3 sequence reads: CASGLGLAGEETQYF. The CDR3 nucleotides are TGTGCTAGTGGTTTGGGACTAGCGGGGGAAGAGACCCAGTACTTC.

This chain joins TRBV19 and TRBJ1-5; 7 nucleotides align to TRBD1. Germline CDR1 LNHDA, CDR2 SQIVND (reference sequence). V trimming: 1 base; J trimming: 6 bases; junction bases outside the gene matches: 9. The CDR3 is 16 amino acids. CDR3 sequence reads: CASSIVWQGVSQPQHF. The CDR3 DNA sequence: TGTGCCAGTAGTATAGTCTGGCAGGGGGTCAGTCAGCCCCAGCATTTT.

V usage is TRBV27 and J usage is TRBJ2-7; 7 positions match TRBD1. Germline CDR1 reads MNHEY; CDR2 reads SMNVEV (reference sequence). J gave up 6 bases and V 4 bases, and 12 bases lay outside the gene matches. The CDR3 extends over 15 amino acids. Here the CDR3 DNA reads TGTGCCAGCAGTTCCTACGGAACGGGACAGCCCGAGCAGTACTTC. Translation gives CASSSYGTGQPEQYF.

As for this clone: The same CDR3 arises from other DNA sequences in this sample as well. V and J are TRBV5-4 and TRBJ1-6; D is possibly TRBD1 (5 bases). CDR3 length: 15 amino acids. Germline V gene data show CDR1 as SGHNT and CDR2 as YYREEE (reference sequence). Trimming took off 0 bases at V and 7 bases at J, with 11 bases between the two ends. CDR3 sequence (DNA): TGTGCCAGCAGCTTGGCCGGGACGGGAAATTCACCCCTCCACTTT. Translated, it gives CASSLAGTGNSPLHF.

The chain combines TRBV27 with TRBJ1-5; D unclear. Germline V gives CDR1 MNHEY, CDR2 SMNVEV (reference sequence). This CDR3 is built from 15 residues. V was shortened by 2 bases and J by 0 bases, with 8 bases between the two germline ends. CDR3 residues: CASSLGANSNQPQHF. In DNA form, the CDR3 reads TGTGCCAGCAGTTTAGGAGCCAATAGCAATCAGCCCCAGCATTTT.

The chain couples TRBV5-1 to TRBJ1-3; D is undetermined. CDR1 is SGHRS, CDR2 YFSETQ, per germline. Trimming shortened V by 0 bases and J by 3 bases, and 10 bases separated the two germline ends. The CDR3 has 15 residues. CDR3 amino acids: CASSLGQDGGNTIYF. CDR3 bases: TGCGCCAGCAGCTTGGGTCAGGATGGTGGAAACACCATATATTTT.

The gene calls are TRBV18 and TRBJ1-4; perhaps TRBD1 as D (6 bases). Trimming cost V 3 bases and J 3 bases, with 14 bases left between them. The CDR3 consists of 16 residues. Per the germline V gene, CDR1 is KGHSH and CDR2 is LQKENI. The CDR3 DNA is TGTGCCAGCTCACCCTCCAGGAAGGGGGCTAATGAAAAACTGTTTTTT. It is translated as CASSPSRKGANEKLFF.

With regard to this clone: The sample carries other DNA sequences with the same CDR3. V is TRBV7-2 and J is TRBJ2-3, with 9 bases lining up with TRBD2. Trimming at V came to 1 base and at J to 4 bases, leaving 3 bases not matched to a gene. Germline loops: CDR1 SGHTA, CDR2 FQGNSA. The CDR3 is made up of 15 amino acids. The CDR3 protein is CASSLGLAGADTQYF. CDR3 coding DNA: TGTGCCAGCAGCTTAGGCTTAGCGGGAGCAGATACGCAGTATTTT.

This chain links TRBV28 with TRBJ1-2, with D perhaps TRBD1 (6 bases). Per germline, CDR1 MDHEN and CDR2 SYDVKM. The CDR3 consists of 11 residues. The V and J ends lost 8 bases and 5 bases respectively, with 9 bases between them. The CDR3 sequence: CASRTDYGYTF. The CDR3 DNA follows: TGTGCCAGCCGGACAGATTATGGCTACACCTTC.

This chain uses TRBV6-1 with TRBJ1-2; D unresolved. The length of the CDR3 is 14 residues. V dropped 2 bases and J dropped 7 bases, with 14 bases sitting between them. Germline V gene lookup returns CDR1 MNHNS and CDR2 SASEGT. This chain's CDR3 is CASSETPADLGYTF. The CDR3 DNA follows: TGTGCCAGCAGTGAAACCCCCGCGGACCTTGGCTACACCTTC.

This clone is a singleton in its sample. The J gene is TRBJ1-1, the V gene TRBV10-3, with D maybe TRBD1 (5 bases). The CDR3 length is 13 residues. CDR1 is ENHRY and CDR2 is SYGVKD in the germline V gene. The germline V and J ends were trimmed by 9 bases and 2 bases, with 13 bases remaining between them. DNA for the CDR3: TGTGCCATACTAGACAGTCTAAACACTGAAGCTTTCTTT. Translating gives CAILDSLNTEAFF.

The chain has TRBV9 and TRBJ2-3, with D hard to call. The CDR3 runs 16 residues. Trimming removed 2 bases from V and 2 bases from J, with 15 bases in between. Germline V gene sequence: CDR1 SGDLS, CDR2 YYNGEE. Here the CDR3 DNA reads TGTGCCAGCAGCGTGCTCGTAAAGGGTTCCACAGATACGCAGTATTTT. It yields the protein CASSVLVKGSTDTQYF.

CDR3 in DNA: TGTGCCAGCAAAAGGGTCAGGGGCATTACAGATACGCAGTATTTT. Translating it yields CASKRVRGITDTQYF. The rearrangement joins TRBV6-1 to TRBJ2-3, with D perhaps TRBD1 (6 bases). Germline values: CDR1 MNHNS, CDR2 SASEGT. Trimming cost V 7 bases and J 3 bases, with 17 bases left between them. The CDR3 is made up of 15 amino acids.

Comments on this clone: The same CDR3 also results from other DNA sequences found in this sample. The gene calls are TRBV6-4 and TRBJ1-1; D remains ambiguous. The CDR3 extends over 13 amino acids. The V and J ends lost 2 bases and 5 bases respectively, with 9 bases between them. Germline V gives CDR1 MRHNA, CDR2 SNTAGT. The CDR3 reads CASSDQGGTEAFF. The CDR3 DNA sequence: TGTGCCAGCAGTGACCAAGGAGGGACTGAAGCTTTCTTT.

CDR3 sequence: CASKQGMNTEAFF. In nucleotides, the CDR3 is TGTGCCAGCAAGCAGGGGATGAACACTGAAGCTTTCTTT. The chain carries TRBV5-4 and TRBJ1-1; maybe TRBD1 (6 bases). Germline V CDR1 and CDR2: SGHNT, YYREEE (reference sequence). Trimming cost V 6 bases and J 0 bases, with 9 bases left between them. This CDR3 is built from 13 residues.

The CDR3 coding sequence is TGTGCCAGCAAGGGACAGGGGACTAATGAAAAACTGTTTTTT. Protein product: CASKGQGTNEKLFF. The rearrangement links TRBV7-9 to TRBJ1-4; the match to TRBD1 covers 10 bases. Germline lookup yields CDR1 SEHNR and CDR2 FQNEAQ (reference sequence). The CDR3 totals 14 residues. V was clipped by 7 bases and J by 2 bases; unmatched bases: 1.

This clone showed up just once. The chain recombines TRBV19 with TRBJ2-1; 13 nucleotides align to TRBD2. CDR1 LNHDA and CDR2 SQIVND come from the germline V gene (reference sequence). The J segment lost 9 bases and the V segment lost 4 bases, leaving 9 bases of the junction unmatched. CDR3 length: 16 amino acids. Here the CDR3 DNA reads TGTGCCAGTAGTACCGGGACTAGCGGGATGTTTTCTGAGCAGTTCTTC. This gives the protein CASSTGTSGMFSEQFF.

The chain joins TRBV4-1 to TRBJ2-5, with a weak D call TRBD2 (5 bases). The tail of the sequence fits TRBJ2-7 better, so the J call may be wrong. Per the germline V gene, CDR1 is MGHRA and CDR2 is YSYEKL. There are 14 residues in the CDR3. The CDR3 sequence: CASSQELGRYEQYF. The DNA for the CDR3 is TGCGCCAGCAGCCAAGAACTAGGGAGATACGAGCAGTACTTC.